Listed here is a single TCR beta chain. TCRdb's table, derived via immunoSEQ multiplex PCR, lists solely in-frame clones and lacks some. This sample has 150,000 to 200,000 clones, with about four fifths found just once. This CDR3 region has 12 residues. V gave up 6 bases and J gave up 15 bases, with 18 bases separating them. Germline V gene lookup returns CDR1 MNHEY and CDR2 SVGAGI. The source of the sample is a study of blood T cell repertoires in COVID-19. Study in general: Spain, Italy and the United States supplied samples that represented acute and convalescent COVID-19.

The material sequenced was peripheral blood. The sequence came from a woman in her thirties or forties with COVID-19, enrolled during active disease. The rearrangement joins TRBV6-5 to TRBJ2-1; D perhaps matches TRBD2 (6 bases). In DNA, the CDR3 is TGTGCCAGCAGAAATCACCTCCTAGCGCTGTTCTTC. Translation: CASRNHLLALFF.